Presented here are 8 T cell receptor beta chains from one specimen sequenced in a study of cytomegalovirus exposure and HLA in healthy donors. In the PCR, 60 Vbeta and 13 Jbeta primers were used. Assay used: immunoSEQ multiplex PCR; TCRdb lists only in-frame clones, some missing. The table includes roughly 120,000 clones, about 8.5% detected once. The sequencing sample was made of PBMCs. The receptors here all came from a middle-aged man in good health and CMV-seronegative.

The sample holds a few counts of this clone. CDR3: CASSLVGAASSYEQYF. CDR3 DNA sequence: TGTGCCAGCAGCTTAGTTGGGGCCGCAAGCTCCTACGAGCAGTACTTC. The V call is TRBV7-2, the J call TRBJ2-7; perhaps TRBD1 as D (5 bases). Germline values: CDR1 SGHTA, CDR2 FQGNSA. This CDR3 contains 16 residues. The germline V and J ends were trimmed by 1 base and 0 bases, with 13 bases remaining between them.

The V call is TRBV9, the J call TRBJ2-7; D possibly corresponds to TRBD2 (6 bases). The CDR3 sequence is 14 residues long. Germline loops: CDR1 SGDLS, CDR2 YYNGEE. Deletions cut 2 bases from V and 1 base from J, with 10 bases between. The CDR3 loop is CASSVGGMSYEQYF. In nucleotides, the CDR3 is TGTGCCAGCAGCGTGGGGGGAATGTCCTACGAGCAGTACTTC.

This clone occurred a few times. The rearrangement joins TRBV25-1 to TRBJ1-2, with TRBD1 matching over 8 bases. The CDR3 is 14 amino acids. With V trimmed by 1 base and J by 8 bases, 6 bases remained unmatched. Germline values: CDR1 MGHDK, CDR2 SYGVNS. CDR3 residues: CASSEFGTGSGYTF. CDR3 bases: TGTGCCAGCAGTGAATTTGGGACAGGATCAGGCTACACCTTC.

The chain carries TRBV9 and TRBJ2-2, with D unresolved. V was trimmed by 3 bases and J by 7 bases, leaving 10 bases between them. There are 13 residues in the CDR3. The germline V gene has CDR1 SGDLS and CDR2 YYNGEE. This CDR3 is CASSGEVDGELFF. The CDR3 coding sequence is TGTGCCAGCAGCGGCGAGGTGGACGGGGAGCTGTTTTTT.

The rearrangement joins TRBV7-9 to TRBJ1-4; D unclear. This CDR3 comprises 16 residues. V was cut by 2 bases and J by 0 bases, with 10 bases left in between. CDR1 and CDR2 (germline): SEHNR, FQNEAQ (reference sequence). Here the CDR3 reads CASSLRKGATNEKLFF. The CDR3 region has the DNA TGTGCCAGCAGCTTACGAAAGGGAGCAACTAATGAAAAACTGTTTTTT.

The chain couples TRBV9 to TRBJ2-5, with D perhaps TRBD1 (5 bases). V was pared by 0 bases and J by 9 bases, with 18 bases between. CDR3 length: 15 residues. Germline lookup yields CDR1 SGDLS and CDR2 YYNGEE. The CDR3 reads CASSVGAGAQGAQYF. Here the CDR3 DNA reads TGTGCCAGCAGCGTAGGGGCTGGCGCCCAAGGGGCCCAGTACTTC.

The table lists this clone with a few counts. The rearrangement joins TRBV9 to TRBJ1-1, with no clear D. In germline, CDR1 is SGDLS, CDR2 YYNGEE. Trimming took off 0 bases at V and 0 bases at J, with 6 bases between the two ends. The CDR3 loop spans 14 amino acids. The DNA of the CDR3 is TGTGCCAGCAGCGTAGGAGTATTGAACACTGAAGCTTTCTTT. Amino acids: CASSVGVLNTEAFF.

The rearrangement uses TRBV5-1 and TRBJ1-3; no definite D call. Germline V CDR1 and CDR2: SGHRS, YFSETQ. CDR3 length equals 16 residues. With 4 bases removed from V and 4 bases from J, the gap between germline ends came to 18 bases. CDR3 residues: CASSPSAASGGNTIYF. In DNA, the CDR3 is TGCGCCAGCAGCCCCTCAGCCGCTTCGGGGGGAAACACCATATATTTT.